A single sample is the source of the 6 T cell receptor beta chains below, sequenced in a study of glioma-infiltrating T cells after dendritic cell vaccination. Time point specified: after dendritic cell vaccination, including at tumor progression/relapse. Here immunoSEQ multiplex PCR was the method, and the copy in TCRdb shows in-frame clones only, minus some. The table records roughly 60,000 clones, roughly 86% of them present only once. The source material was blood, sampled after dendritic cell vaccination. Receptors were obtained from a human donor with glioblastoma.

The count of this clone is one. The chain employs TRBV5-1 and TRBJ2-7; 13 bases match TRBD2. Germline trimming cut 2 bases from V and 0 bases from J; bases unmatched to any gene: 5. The germline V gene has CDR1 SGHRS and CDR2 YFSETQ. The CDR3 runs 17 residues. The CDR3: CASSFRLAGGSSYEQYF. CDR3 DNA: TGCGCCAGCAGCTTCCGACTAGCGGGGGGTTCCTCCTACGAGCAGTACTTC.

The chain carries TRBV5-8 and TRBJ1-1; a possible D gene is TRBD1 (6 bases). Germline V lookup: CDR1 SGHTS, CDR2 YDEGEE. This CDR3 has 14 residues. V lost 4 bases to trimming and J lost 3 bases, with 13 bases between them. The CDR3 sequence: CASSMDRSYTEAFF. DNA of the CDR3: TGTGCCAGCAGCATGGACAGATCTTACACTGAAGCTTTCTTT.

V and J are TRBV6-6 and TRBJ1-5, with 11 bases identical to TRBD1. V was pared by 6 bases and J by 6 bases, with 7 bases of the junction left unmatched. Germline V gene lookup returns CDR1 MNHNY and CDR2 SVGAGI (reference sequence). CDR3 length equals 15 residues. CDR3 residues: CASRWGQGEGQPQHF. Written as DNA, the CDR3 is TGTGCCAGCAGATGGGGACAGGGGGAGGGTCAGCCCCAGCATTTT.

J is TRBJ2-1 and V is TRBV27; D call uncertain. V was trimmed by 4 bases and J by 0 bases, leaving 10 bases between them. CDR3 length: 15 residues. CDR1 and CDR2 (germline): MNHEY, SMNVEV (reference sequence). CDR3 nucleotide sequence: TGTGCCAGCAGTTCAACTTGGAGCTCCTACAATGAGCAGTTCTTC. Its protein product is CASSSTWSSYNEQFF.

V and J are TRBV7-2 and TRBJ1-1; 9 nucleotides align to TRBD1. CDR3 length: 15 amino acids. The V segment lost 2 bases and the J segment 5 bases; nucleotides outside the gene matches: 6. Germline V CDR1 and CDR2: SGHTA, FQGNSA. The CDR3 nucleotides read TGTGCCAGCAGCTTACCCAAGGACAGGGGTACTGAAGCTTTCTTT. Amino acid sequence: CASSLPKDRGTEAFF.

This chain uses TRBV5-1 with TRBJ1-2; 10 nucleotides agree with TRBD1. Germline V CDR1 and CDR2: SGHRS, YFSETQ. The CDR3 is 15 residues long. J lost 4 bases, V lost 0 bases, and 3 bases had no gene match. The CDR3 DNA sequence: TGCGCCAGCAGCTTGGGTAGGACAGGGGGCTATGGCTACACCTTC. Amino acid sequence: CASSLGRTGGYGYTF.